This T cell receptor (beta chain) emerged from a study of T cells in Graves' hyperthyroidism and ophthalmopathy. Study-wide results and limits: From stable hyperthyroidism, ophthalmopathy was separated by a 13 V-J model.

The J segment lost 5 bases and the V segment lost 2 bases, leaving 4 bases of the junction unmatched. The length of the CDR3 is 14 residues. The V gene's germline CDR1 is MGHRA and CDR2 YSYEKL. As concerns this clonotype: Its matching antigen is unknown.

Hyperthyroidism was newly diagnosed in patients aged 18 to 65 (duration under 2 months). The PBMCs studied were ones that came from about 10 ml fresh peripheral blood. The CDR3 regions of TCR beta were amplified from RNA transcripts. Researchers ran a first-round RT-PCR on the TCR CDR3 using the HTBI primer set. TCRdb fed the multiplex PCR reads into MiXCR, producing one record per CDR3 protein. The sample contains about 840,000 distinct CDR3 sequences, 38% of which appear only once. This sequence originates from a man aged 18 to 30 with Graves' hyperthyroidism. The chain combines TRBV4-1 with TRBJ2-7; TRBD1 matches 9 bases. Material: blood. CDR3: CASSQLTGGHEQYF. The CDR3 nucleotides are TGCGCCAGCAGCCAACTAACAGGGGGCCACGAGCAGTACTTC.